This TCR beta chain is drawn from a study of T cell responses to AZD1222 COVID-19 vaccine. This CDR3 spans 14 amino acids. V lost 3 bases and J lost 4, with 11 bases in between. Germline CDR1 is SGHTS and CDR2 is YDEGEE. Profiling relied on immunoSEQ multiplex PCR, and the TCRdb table lists in-frame clones only, not all of them. The sample records some 150,000 clones, under 95% being singletons. The gene calls are TRBV5-8 and TRBJ1-5; D might be TRBD1 (6 bases). This TCR was sampled from an adult in good health. The sequenced sample was peripheral blood, obtained on day 0 of MenACWY control vaccination. The DNA for the CDR3 is TGTGCCAGCAGCTCAGGACAGCTGAATCAGCCCCAGCATTTT. The encoded protein is CASSSGQLNQPQHF.